The T cell receptor (beta chain) under discussion was sequenced for a study of vaccination and CD4 T cells after COVID-19 (dated by TCRdb to between 2021 and 2022). Background on the whole study: The convalescent cohort included six males and four females, with two Hispanic individuals, seven Caucasians, two Asians and one multiracial person. Participants received two doses of either the Pfizer-BioNTech BNT162b2 vaccine (n=8) or the Moderna mRNA-1273 vaccine (n=2). Post-COVID blood samples from convalescent patients were collected a median of around 110 days after diagnosis, with a range of roughly 30 to 170 days. Post-vaccine blood samples were obtained a median of about 70 days after the second vaccine dose, with a range of 14 to 241 days. Culture stimuli were overlapping spike peptide pools from SARS-CoV-2 and from the common cold coronaviruses HCoV-NL63, HCoV-OC43 and HCoV-229E. Control cultures used a CEFX viral epitope pool as positive control, an HIV-1 Nef peptide pool as negative control, or no peptide. In 10 COVID-19 convalescent patients and a handful of infection-naive healthy vaccine recipients, the spike-specific CD4+ TCR repertoire before mRNA vaccination was compared with the repertoire after mRNA vaccination. Memory CD4+ T cell crossreactivity between SARS-CoV-2 and common cold coronavirus spike proteins was assessed at the TCR clonotype level in an earlier paper using these donors.

In its sample, this clonotype was seen a few times. Its antigen remains undetermined. No base-level quality is on record; no much larger clone is a single base apart. The library came from PCR. DNA from cultured CD4+ T cells was subjected to TCR sequencing with the Oncomine TCR Beta short-read assay at the Johns Hopkins FTIC core. The QIAamp micro DNA kit was used to extract genomic DNA from the cultured CD4+ T cells. Oncomine TCR Beta libraries from cultured CD4+ T cells were pooled with unique dual indexes and sequenced on an Illumina iSeq 100. The original methods were these. Non-productive sequences were filtered out, and CDR3s that did not start with C, did not end with F or W, or were shorter than 7 amino acids were discarded. The MANAFEST web application identified antigen-specific clonotypes by comparing peptide-stimulated wells against reference wells and other culture wells. To be called positive, a clone needed an FDR below 0.05, an odds ratio above 5, and a productive frequency above 0.1% in at least two of three replicate wells. Cross-reactive clonotypes were defined as significantly expanded in both SARS-CoV-2 spike wells and at least one common cold coronavirus spike condition. Using R version 3.6.1, CDR3 homology was evaluated through Levenshtein distances (stringdist) along with unrooted phylogenetic trees (ape). The raw public data were reprocessed by TCRdb itself: fastp quality trimming at Q25, MiXCR clonotype calling, in-frame beta chains only. Under each unique CDR3 protein, matching rows form one entry showing the most common genes and DNA. These V and J calls derive from TCRdb rather than the authors' analysis. The sample records roughly 7,000 distinct CDR3 sequences, around half of which are singletons. Clones ranked in the top ten supply less than 35% of the sample.

The paper as a whole reports these results and caveats: In convalescent patients, a median around 89% of post-vaccine SARS-CoV-2-reactive clones were detected only after vaccination, suggesting vaccine-specific priming. Nearly all vaccine-specific clones in convalescent patients (304 of 307) were mono-reactive for SARS-CoV-2 spike rather than cross-reactive with common cold coronaviruses. Although the median number of SARS-CoV-2-reactive clonotypes went up from around 20 after infection to about 38 after vaccination, the increase was not significant. Only a relatively small number of convalescent patients were included in the study, and early timepoints following natural infection were not analyzed.

For CDR1 and CDR2, the germline V gene (reference sequence) lists DFQATT and SNEGSKA. The CDR3, cysteine through phenylalanine, is 12 amino acids long. Only the CDR3 portion is preserved as DNA: 36 bases, with reading frame beginning at the first base. The junction carries 6 bases between V and J, which are trimmed by 1 base and 3 bases respectively. The treatment or condition label here, explained by the study, means: approximately 11-day PBMC culture with coronavirus spike peptide pools or control peptides (ViraFEST assay). CD4+ T cells from unexposed donors were collected before the COVID-19 pandemic (2011-2018). The ViraFEST assay, used in the study, expanded antigen-specific T cells with peptide pools and then identified the expanded clonotypes through TCR sequencing. Over 1.5 million PBMCs per well were cultured in IMDM with roughly 5.2% human AB serum and 8 to 10 IU/ml IL-2, plus 10 ug/ml peptide pools. Half of the culture medium was replaced with fresh IL-2-containing medium on days 3 and 7. CD4+ T cells were isolated after approximately 10 days of culture through negative selection using the EasySep CD4+ T cell isolation kit. As far as cell numbers permitted, CD4+ T cells from unexposed donors were tested for reactivity against SARS-CoV-2 S and N as well as four spike pools from common cold coronaviruses. PBMCs were separated from whole blood using Ficoll-Paque Plus gradient centrifugation and then either used fresh or cryopreserved at -140C. Triplicate wells were generally used for each culture condition. The leukapheresis product for the unexposed donors was obtained through commercial purchase.

This TCR derives from a human donor in good health. Sequenced: CD4+ T cells from blood, cultured in vitro. The chain is assembled from TRBV20-1 and TRBJ1-1; the D gene is not confidently resolved. The CDR3 sequence is CSARVGDTEAFF. The nucleotide sequence reads as follows: TGCAGTGCTAGAGTTGGGGACACTGAAGCTTTCTTT.